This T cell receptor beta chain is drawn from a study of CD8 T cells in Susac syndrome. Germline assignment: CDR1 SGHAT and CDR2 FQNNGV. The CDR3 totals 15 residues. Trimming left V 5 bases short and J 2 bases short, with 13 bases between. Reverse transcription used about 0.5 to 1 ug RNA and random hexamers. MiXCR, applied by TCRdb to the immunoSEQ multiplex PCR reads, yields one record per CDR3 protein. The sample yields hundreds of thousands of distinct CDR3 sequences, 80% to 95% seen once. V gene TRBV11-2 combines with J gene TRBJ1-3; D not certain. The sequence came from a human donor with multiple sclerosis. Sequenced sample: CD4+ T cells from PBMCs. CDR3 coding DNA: TGTGCCAGCAGCCCCCGTAGTAGTCCTGGAAACACCATATATTTT. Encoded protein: CASSPRSSPGNTIYF.